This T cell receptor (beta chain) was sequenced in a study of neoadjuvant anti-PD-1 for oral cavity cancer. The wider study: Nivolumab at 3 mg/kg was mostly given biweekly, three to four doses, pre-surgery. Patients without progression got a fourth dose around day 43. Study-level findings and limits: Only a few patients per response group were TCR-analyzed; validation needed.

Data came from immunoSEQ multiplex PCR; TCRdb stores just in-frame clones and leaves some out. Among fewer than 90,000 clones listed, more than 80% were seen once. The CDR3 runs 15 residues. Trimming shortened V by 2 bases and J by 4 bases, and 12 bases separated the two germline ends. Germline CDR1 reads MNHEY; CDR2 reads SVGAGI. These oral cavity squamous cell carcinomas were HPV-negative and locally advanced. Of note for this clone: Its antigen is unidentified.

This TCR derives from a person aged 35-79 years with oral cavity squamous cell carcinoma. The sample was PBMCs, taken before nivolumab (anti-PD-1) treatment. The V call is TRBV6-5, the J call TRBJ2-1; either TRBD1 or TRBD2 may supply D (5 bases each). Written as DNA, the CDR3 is TGTGCCAGCAGTTACCGAGGGACCGATTACAATGAGCAGTTCTTC. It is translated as CASSYRGTDYNEQFF.